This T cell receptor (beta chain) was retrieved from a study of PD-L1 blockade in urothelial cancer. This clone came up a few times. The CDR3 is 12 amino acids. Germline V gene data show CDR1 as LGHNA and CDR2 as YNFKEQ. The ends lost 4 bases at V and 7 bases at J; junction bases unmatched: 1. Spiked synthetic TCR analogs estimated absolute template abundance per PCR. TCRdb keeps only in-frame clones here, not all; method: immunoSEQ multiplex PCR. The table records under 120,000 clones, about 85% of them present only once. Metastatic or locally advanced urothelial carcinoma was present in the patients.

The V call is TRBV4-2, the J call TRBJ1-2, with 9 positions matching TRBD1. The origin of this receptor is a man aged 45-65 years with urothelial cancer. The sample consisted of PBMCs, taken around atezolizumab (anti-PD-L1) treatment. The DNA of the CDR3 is TGTGCCAGCAGCCGGACAGGGGCTGGCTACACCTTC. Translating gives CASSRTGAGYTF.